The source of this TCR beta chain is a study of cytomegalovirus exposure and HLA in healthy donors. Study overall: Findings of an earlier analysis included some 120 million unique TCR beta sequences from 200 million or so T cells.

The PCR was carried out with 60 Vbeta primers and 13 Jbeta primers. Sequencing used immunoSEQ multiplex PCR; TCRdb keeps in-frame clones, though not all of them. Among roughly 110,000 clones listed, 65% to 75% were seen once. V lost 5 bases and J 5 bases, leaving 12 bases between the germline ends. This CDR3 has 13 amino acids. Germline loops: CDR1 LNHDA, CDR2 SQIVND (reference sequence). General study findings and limits: A few V segments could not be told apart, such as TRBV6-2 and TRBV6-3, and were left out. By a later analysis, the bulk of CMV-associated TCR beta chains appeared HLA-restricted. For most TCR beta V segments, an earlier analysis put the productive rate at about 87% or about 30% of the time.

A remark on this clone: What it recognizes is unknown.

Sample: PBMCs. This TCR derives from a female donor in good health and CMV-seronegative. The chain recombines TRBV19 with TRBJ1-1; D gene ambiguous. The CDR3 DNA is TGTGCCAGTAGTTCTAGCCGCCGGACTGAAGCTTTCTTT. This gives the protein CASSSSRRTEAFF.